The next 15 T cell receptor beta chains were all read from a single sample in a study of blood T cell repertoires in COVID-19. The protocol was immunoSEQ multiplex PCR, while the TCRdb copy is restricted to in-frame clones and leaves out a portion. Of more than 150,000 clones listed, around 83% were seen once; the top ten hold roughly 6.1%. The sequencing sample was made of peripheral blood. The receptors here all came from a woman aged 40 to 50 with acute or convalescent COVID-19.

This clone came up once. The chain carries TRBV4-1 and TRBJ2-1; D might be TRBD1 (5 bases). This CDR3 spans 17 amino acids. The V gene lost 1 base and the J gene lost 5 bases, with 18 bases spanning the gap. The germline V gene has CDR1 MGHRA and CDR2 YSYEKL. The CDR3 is CASSQGGRGSPDNEQFF. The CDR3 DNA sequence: TGCGCCAGCAGCCAAGGGGGTAGGGGTAGCCCCGACAATGAGCAGTTCTTC.

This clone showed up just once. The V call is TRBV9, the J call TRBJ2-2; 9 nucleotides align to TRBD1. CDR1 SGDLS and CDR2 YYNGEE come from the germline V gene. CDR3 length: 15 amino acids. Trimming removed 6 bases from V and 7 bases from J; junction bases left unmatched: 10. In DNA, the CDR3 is TGTGCCAGCAACTACTTGGGACAGGGAGGCGGGGAGCTGTTTTTT. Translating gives CASNYLGQGGGELFF.

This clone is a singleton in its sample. This chain's CDR3 is CASSPRTPLRDTQYF. CDR3 nucleotide sequence: TGTGCCAGCTCACCAAGAACCCCGTTGAGGGATACGCAGTATTTT. This chain uses TRBV18 with TRBJ2-3; D gene unclear. This CDR3 spans 15 amino acids. The ends were cut back, 2 bases at V and 6 bases at J, with 15 bases in the middle. Germline V gives CDR1 KGHSH, CDR2 LQKENI.

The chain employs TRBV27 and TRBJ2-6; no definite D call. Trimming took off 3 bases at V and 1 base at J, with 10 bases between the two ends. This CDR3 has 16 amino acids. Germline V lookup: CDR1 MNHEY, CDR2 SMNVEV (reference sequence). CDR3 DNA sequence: TGTGCCAGCAGTTTGTTCTTGTCGTCTGGGGCCAACGTCCTGACTTTC. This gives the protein CASSLFLSSGANVLTF.

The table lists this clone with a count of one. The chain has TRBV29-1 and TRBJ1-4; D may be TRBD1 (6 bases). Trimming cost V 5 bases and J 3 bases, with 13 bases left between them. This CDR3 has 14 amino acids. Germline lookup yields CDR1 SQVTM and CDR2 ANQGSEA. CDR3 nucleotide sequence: TGCAGCGTTACGAGGGGGAACGCTAATGAAAAACTGTTTTTT. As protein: CSVTRGNANEKLFF.

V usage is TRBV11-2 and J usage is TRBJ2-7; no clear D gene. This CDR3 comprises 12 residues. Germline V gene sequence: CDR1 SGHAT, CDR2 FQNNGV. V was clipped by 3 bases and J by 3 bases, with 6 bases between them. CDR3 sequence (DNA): TGTGCCAGCAGCTTCAACGGCTACGAGCAGTACTTC. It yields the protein CASSFNGYEQYF.

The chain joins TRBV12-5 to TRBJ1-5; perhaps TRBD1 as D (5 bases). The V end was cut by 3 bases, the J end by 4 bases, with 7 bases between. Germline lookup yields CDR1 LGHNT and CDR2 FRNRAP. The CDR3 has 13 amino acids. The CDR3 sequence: CASGLSGNQPQHF. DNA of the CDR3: TGTGCTAGTGGTTTATCAGGGAATCAGCCCCAGCATTTT. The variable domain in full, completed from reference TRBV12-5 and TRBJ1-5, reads DARVTQTPRHKVTEMGQEVTMRCQPILGHNTVFWYRQTMMQGLELLAYFRNRAPLDDSGMPKDRFSAEMPDATLATLKIQPSEPRDSAVYFCASGLSGNQPQHFGDGTRLSIL.

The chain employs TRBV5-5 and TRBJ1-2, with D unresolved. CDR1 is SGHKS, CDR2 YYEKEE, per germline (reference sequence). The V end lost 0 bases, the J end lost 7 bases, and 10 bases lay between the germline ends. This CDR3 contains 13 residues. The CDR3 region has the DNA TGTGCCAGCAGCTTGGAACGCCTGAGTGGCTACACCTTC. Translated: CASSLERLSGYTF.

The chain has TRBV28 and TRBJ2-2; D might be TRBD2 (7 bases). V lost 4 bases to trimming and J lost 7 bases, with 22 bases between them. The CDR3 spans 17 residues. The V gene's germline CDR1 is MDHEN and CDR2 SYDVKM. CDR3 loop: CASSSPRGGGPVGELFF. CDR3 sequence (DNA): TGTGCCAGCAGTTCCCCCAGAGGGGGAGGGCCGGTCGGGGAGCTGTTTTTT.

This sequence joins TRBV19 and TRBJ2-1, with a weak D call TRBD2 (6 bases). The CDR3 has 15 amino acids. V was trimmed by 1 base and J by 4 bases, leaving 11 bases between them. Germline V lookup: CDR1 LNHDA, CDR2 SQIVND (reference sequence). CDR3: CASSIGLEAYNEQFF. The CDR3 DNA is TGTGCCAGTAGTATAGGACTAGAGGCATACAATGAGCAGTTCTTC.

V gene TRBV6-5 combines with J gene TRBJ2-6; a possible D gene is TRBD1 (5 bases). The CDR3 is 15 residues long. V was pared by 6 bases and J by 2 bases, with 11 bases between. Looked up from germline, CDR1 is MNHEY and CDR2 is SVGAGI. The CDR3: CASRMGLTGANVLTF. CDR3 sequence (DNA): TGTGCCAGCAGGATGGGGCTTACTGGGGCCAACGTCCTGACTTTC.

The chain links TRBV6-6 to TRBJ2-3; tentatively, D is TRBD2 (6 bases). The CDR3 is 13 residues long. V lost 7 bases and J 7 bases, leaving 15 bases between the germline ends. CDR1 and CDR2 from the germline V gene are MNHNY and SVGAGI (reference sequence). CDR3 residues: CASTRGSQNTQYF. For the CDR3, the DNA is TGTGCCAGCACCCGGGGGAGCCAGAATACGCAGTATTTT.

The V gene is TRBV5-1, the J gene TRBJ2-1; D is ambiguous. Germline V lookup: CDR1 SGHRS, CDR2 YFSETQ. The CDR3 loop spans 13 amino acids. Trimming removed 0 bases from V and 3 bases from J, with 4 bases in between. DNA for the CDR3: TGCGCCAGCAGCTTGGATAACTACAATGAGCAGTTCTTC. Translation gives CASSLDNYNEQFF.

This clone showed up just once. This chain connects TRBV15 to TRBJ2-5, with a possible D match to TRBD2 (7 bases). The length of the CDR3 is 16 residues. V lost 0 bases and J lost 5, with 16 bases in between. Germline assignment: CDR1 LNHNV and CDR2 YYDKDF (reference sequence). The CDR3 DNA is TGTGCCACCAGCAGAGACCCTCGGGGGGCTGAGGAGACCCAGTACTTC. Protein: CATSRDPRGAEETQYF.

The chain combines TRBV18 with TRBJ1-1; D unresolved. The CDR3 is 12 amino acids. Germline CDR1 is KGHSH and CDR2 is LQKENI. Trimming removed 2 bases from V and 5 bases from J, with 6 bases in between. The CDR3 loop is CASSPGETEAFF. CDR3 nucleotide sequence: TGTGCCAGCTCACCAGGGGAGACTGAAGCTTTCTTT.